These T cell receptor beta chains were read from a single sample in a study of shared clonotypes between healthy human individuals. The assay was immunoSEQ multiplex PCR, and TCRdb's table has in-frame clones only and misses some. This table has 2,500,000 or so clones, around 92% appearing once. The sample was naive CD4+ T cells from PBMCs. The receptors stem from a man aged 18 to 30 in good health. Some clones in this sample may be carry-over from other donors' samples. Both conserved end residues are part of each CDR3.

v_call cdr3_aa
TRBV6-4 CASSDDLSRGPRETQYF
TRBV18 CASSPQRPNTGELFF
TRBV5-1 CASSLAEAASTNEKLFF
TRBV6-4 CASSETGYNQPQHF
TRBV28 CASSLAGTSGRASTDTQYF
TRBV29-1 CSVNGGQGSETQYF
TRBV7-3 CASSADRDTGELFF
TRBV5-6 CASSSRQGVNEKLFF
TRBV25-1 CASSGFSGANVLTF
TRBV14 CASSLPDSYPTGANVLTF
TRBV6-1 CASSNQEHNQPQHF
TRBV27 CASSLSNQRGGYTF
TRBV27 CASSLVGTANSPLHF
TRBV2 CASSETSSNQPQHF
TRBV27 CASSFEATGELFF
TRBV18 CASSPDSPNQPQHF
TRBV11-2 CASSLAGGLSGELFF
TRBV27 CASSSPAGRTDTQYF
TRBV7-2 CASSADAEETQYF